This T cell receptor beta chain comes out of a study of identical twins' blood T cells (dated by TCRdb to the early 2010s). Looking at the study overall: Roughly 50 million Illumina reads were obtained across approximately 12 libraries, comprising six alpha-chain and six beta-chain libraries. Using next-generation sequencing, the study compared the TCR alpha and beta chain repertoires of three pairs of monozygous twins to assess how genetics influences repertoire formation.

This clonotype came up many times. No antigen is known for it. One base away there is no much larger clone; base qualities are not given. The germline V gene (reference sequence) gives CDR1 as SEHNR and CDR2 as FQNEAQ. Inclusive of the bounding cysteine and phenylalanine, the CDR3 is 11 residues long. This entry keeps only the CDR3 DNA: 33 bases, framed from base 1. V is reduced by 4 bases and J by 4 bases, leaving a spacing of 5 bases between them. The donors were six healthy women who made up three monozygous twin pairs. Each of the three twin pairs had been raised together, and the twins in each pair were thought likely to have encountered the same infectious agents and vaccines. TCR cDNA libraries were prepared from RNA that had been isolated from peripheral blood mononuclear cells. Library preparation used 5' RACE. Data came from an Illumina Genome Analyzer IIx. The RNA-based TCR cDNA libraries were made using a previously described protocol that was modified in several ways. Sample-specific barcodes were introduced on both ends of each TCR cDNA library during cDNA synthesis and amplification to prevent cross-contamination. Under the source paper's analysis protocol: Each individual had between about 95,000 and nearly 550,000 identified clonotypes, and each library contained roughly 2.2 to 3.6 million CDR3-containing reads. Reads with improper barcode index combinations were discarded, and clonesets were then built for each library with the MiTCR software. MiTCR filtered or rescued low-quality reads and corrected PCR and sequencing errors when assembling CDR3 clonotypes. Artificial out-of-frame clonotypes were mapped to in-frame sequences, with one indel allowed in the CDR3, and then removed. Similarity in V and J gene usage between donors was calculated as the Jensen-Shannon divergence divided by the mean entropy. The public reads were reanalyzed by TCRdb: fastp trimming at Q25, MiXCR alignment, in-frame beta chains only. Rows are combined by CDR3 protein, so each entry shows the most common genes and DNA. The V and J calls reflect TCRdb's pipeline rather than the authors' work. For this sample there are a few hundred thousand distinct CDR3 sequences; about 28% appear just once. The top ten hold roughly 5.5% of the sample.

The full study reports these points: Because the twins were raised together, environmental influences could not be ruled out as an explanation for the similarity between twins. The count of CDR3 clonotypes shared by two donors depended mainly on the product of the two donors' cloneset sizes, and twins did not clearly depart from this trend. The study stated that the proposed role of the TCRalpha J segment in MHC recognition during thymic selection needs to be validated by independent studies. Among the most abundant TCRbeta clonotypes, more CDR3 sequences were shared by each donor with her twin than with unrelated donors. V gene usage, even among non-selected out-of-frame TCRbeta clonotypes, was reported to be markedly more similar within twin pairs than between unrelated donors.

The sequenced sample consisted of PBMCs. The receptor comes from a woman between 18 and 50 years old in good health. The chain couples TRBV7-9 to TRBJ2-7; no D gene call is confident. The nucleotide sequence reads TGTGCCAGCAGCTACCGATACGAGCAGTACTTC. It encodes CASSYRYEQYF.